Presented here are 27 T cell receptor beta chains from one specimen sequenced in a study of Ad26.COV2.S vaccination and SARS-CoV-2 variants. Treatment given: some 20 received Ad26.COV2.S at low or high dose, single or two shots; roughly 5 received placebo; per-sample allocation not given. After the first vaccine or placebo injection, samples were drawn on day 63. Generated by immunoSEQ multiplex PCR, the TCRdb table keeps only in-frame clones and is missing some. This sample has approximately 340,000 clones, with 80% to 90% found just once. The specimen was peripheral blood, collected in a trial of Ad26.COV2.S vaccine versus placebo. The receptors were gathered from a person aged 18-60 years who received the Ad26.COV2.S COVID-19 vaccine or a placebo.

The rearrangement uses TRBV13 and TRBJ2-5; D possibly uses TRBD1 or TRBD2 (5 bases each). Germline CDR1 reads PRHDT; CDR2 reads FYEKMQ (reference sequence). V lost 5 bases and J 8 bases, leaving 18 bases between the germline ends. This CDR3 comprises 14 residues. The DNA for the CDR3 is TGTGCCAGCAGCCATCGGGACCGATCGGCTACCCAGTACTTC. It yields the protein CASSHRDRSATQYF.

This chain connects TRBV30 to TRBJ2-5; unclear D gene. There are 14 residues in the CDR3. Germline values: CDR1 GTSNPN, CDR2 SVGIG (reference sequence). V dropped 0 bases and J dropped 4 bases, with 12 bases sitting between them. CDR3 region: CAWSVVYSRETQYF. The CDR3 nucleotides are TGTGCCTGGAGTGTTGTTTACTCTCGAGAGACCCAGTACTTC.

V gene TRBV29-1 combines with J gene TRBJ2-1; D not resolved. V gave up 4 bases and J gave up 3 bases, with 7 bases separating them. Germline assignment: CDR1 SQVTM and CDR2 ANQGSEA. The CDR3 length is 12 residues. DNA of the CDR3: TGCAGCGTTGGGAAGAACTACAATGAGCAGTTCTTC. Amino acids: CSVGKNYNEQFF.

The chain is built from TRBV11-2 and TRBJ2-2; D unclear. From germline, CDR1 is SGHAT and CDR2 FQNNGV. Trimming left V 5 bases short and J 6 bases short, with 10 bases between. The CDR3 is 13 residues long. For the CDR3, the DNA is TGTGCCAGCAGCCCACAACTACCCGGGGAGCTGTTTTTT. This translates into CASSPQLPGELFF. The full variable domain, rest sourced from reference TRBV11-2 and TRBJ2-2, is EAGVAQSPRYKIIEKRQSVAFWCNPISGHATLYWYQQILGQGPKLLIQFQNNGVVDDSQLPKDRFSAERLKGVDSTLKIQPAKLEDSAVYLCASSPQLPGELFFGEGSRLTVL.

The chain joins TRBV29-1 to TRBJ1-1; tentative D call: TRBD1 (6 bases). This CDR3 is built from 13 residues. Germline V gene sequence: CDR1 SQVTM, CDR2 ANQGSEA. V was clipped by 4 bases and J by 1 base, with 10 bases between them. CDR3: CSVGRGRNTEAFF. The CDR3 nucleotides are TGCAGCGTTGGGAGGGGGAGGAACACTGAAGCTTTCTTT.

The chain is built from TRBV20-1 and TRBJ1-2; D perhaps matches TRBD1 (5 bases). The CDR3 loop spans 14 amino acids. Germline CDR1 reads DFQATT; CDR2 reads SNEGSKA (reference sequence). V was trimmed by 3 bases and J by 2 bases, leaving 13 bases between them. The CDR3 protein is CSASIRERNYGYTF. The CDR3 region has the DNA TGCAGTGCTAGTATCAGGGAGAGAAACTATGGCTACACCTTC.

This clone came up a few times. This chain connects TRBV19 to TRBJ2-6; D not certain. In germline, CDR1 is LNHDA, CDR2 SQIVND (reference sequence). This CDR3 comprises 15 residues. Trimming took off 8 bases at V and 0 bases at J, with 11 bases between the two ends. The CDR3 region is CASLLGHSGANVLTF. As DNA, the CDR3 is TGTGCCAGTCTCCTTGGTCACTCTGGGGCCAACGTCCTGACTTTC.

V is TRBV5-1 and J is TRBJ2-1; the D call may be TRBD1 or TRBD2 (5 bases each). The CDR3 runs to 13 residues. Trimming shortened V by 6 bases and J by 4 bases, and 11 bases separated the two germline ends. In germline, CDR1 is SGHRS, CDR2 YFSETQ. The CDR3 is CASTRDPYNEQFF. For the CDR3, the DNA is TGCGCCAGCACCCGGGACCCATACAATGAGCAGTTCTTC.

This chain joins TRBV29-1 and TRBJ1-2, with 8 bases matching TRBD1. The V gene end was trimmed by 5 bases and the J gene end by 2 bases; junction bases not matched to a gene: 4. From germline, CDR1 is SQVTM and CDR2 ANQGSEA. The CDR3 has 13 residues. The CDR3 nucleotides read TGCAGCGTTTCAGGGGGCGCGAACTATGGCTACACCTTC. This sequence encodes CSVSGGANYGYTF.

This chain links TRBV6-5 with TRBJ1-2; D is uncertain. The ends were cut back, 2 bases at V and 3 bases at J, with 7 bases in the middle. The CDR3 covers 13 residues. The germline V gene has CDR1 MNHEY and CDR2 SVGAGI. CDR3 protein: CASSYDNYYGYTF. CDR3 nucleotide sequence: TGTGCCAGCAGTTACGACAATTACTATGGCTACACCTTC.

This sequence joins TRBV20-1 and TRBJ2-5; D unresolved. Germline assignment: CDR1 DFQATT and CDR2 SNEGSKA (reference sequence). The V and J ends lost 3 bases and 4 bases respectively, with 15 bases between them. The CDR3 totals 14 residues. The DNA of the CDR3 is TGCAGTGCTAGTCTCCGGGCTCAATTAGAGACCCAGTACTTC. Protein sequence: CSASLRAQLETQYF.

The rearrangement joins TRBV18 to TRBJ2-1, with TRBD1 matching over 9 bases. The CDR3 has 14 residues. CDR1 and CDR2 from the germline V gene are KGHSH and LQKENI. The J segment lost 9 bases and the V segment lost 4 bases, leaving 7 bases of the junction unmatched. CDR3 loop: CASSQGQGETEQFF. The DNA of the CDR3 is TGTGCCAGCTCACAGGGACAGGGCGAAACTGAGCAGTTCTTC.

This clone was seen a few times. The V and J genes are TRBV5-4 and TRBJ1-6, with 8 bases fitting TRBD1. This CDR3 has 14 amino acids. Germline values: CDR1 SGHNT, CDR2 YYREEE (reference sequence). The junction had 5 bases not matched to a gene; V was cut back by 5 bases and J by 7 bases. The chain's CDR3 is CASSGDRRNSPLHF. The CDR3 bases are TGTGCCAGCAGTGGGGACAGGAGAAATTCACCCCTCCACTTT.

The chain has TRBV7-9 and TRBJ1-1; weak D call: TRBD1 (5 bases). Trimming shortened V by 5 bases and J by 3 bases, and 16 bases separated the two germline ends. CDR3 length: 15 residues. Germline CDR1 is SEHNR and CDR2 is FQNEAQ (reference sequence). DNA of the CDR3: TGTGCCAGCAGCCCACCTGCTCGGGGGGACACTGAAGCTTTCTTT. As protein: CASSPPARGDTEAFF.

The rearrangement joins TRBV5-4 to TRBJ2-7; 7 bases are shared with TRBD1. V lost 2 bases, J lost 4 bases, and 3 bases stayed unmatched. CDR1 and CDR2 from the germline V gene are SGHNT and YYREEE (reference sequence). This CDR3 has 13 amino acids. The CDR3 nucleotides read TGTGCCAGCAGCTTAGACAGGGTGTACGAGCAGTACTTC. This gives the protein CASSLDRVYEQYF.

This clone was seen only a few times. The chain recombines TRBV6-4 with TRBJ2-2; D remains ambiguous. The CDR3 is 16 residues long. V lost 0 bases and J 0 bases, leaving 8 bases between the germline ends. The germline CDR1 and CDR2 sequences are MRHNA and SNTAGT. The CDR3 spells CASSDSDGANTGELFF. The CDR3 DNA reads TGTGCCAGCAGTGACTCGGACGGAGCGAACACCGGGGAGCTGTTTTTT.

The V call is TRBV5-4, the J call TRBJ2-5; 7 positions agree with TRBD1. The CDR3 runs 15 residues. The germline CDR1 and CDR2 sequences are SGHNT and YYREEE (reference sequence). V shed 0 bases and J 4 bases; nucleotides not matched to a gene: 6. The CDR3 loop reads CASSLGEGAGETQYF. CDR3 nucleotide sequence: TGTGCCAGCAGCTTGGGCGAGGGGGCGGGAGAGACCCAGTACTTC.

Turning to this clone: The same CDR3 is also encoded by other DNA sequences in this sample. The chain carries TRBV5-1 and TRBJ1-1; weak D call: TRBD1 (5 bases). The length of the CDR3 is 15 residues. Deletions cut 0 bases from V and 0 bases from J, with 9 bases between. CDR1 SGHRS and CDR2 YFSETQ come from the germline V gene. The CDR3 sequence: CASSLDGGVNTEAFF. The CDR3 coding sequence is TGCGCCAGCAGCTTGGATGGGGGAGTGAACACTGAAGCTTTCTTT.

The chain links TRBV5-1 to TRBJ2-7; 9 nucleotides agree with TRBD1. This CDR3 comprises 14 residues. In germline, CDR1 is SGHRS, CDR2 YFSETQ. The trim removed 1 base at V and 9 bases at J, leaving 8 bases unmatched. CDR3: CASSLLGQGTGQYF. The CDR3 DNA follows: TGCGCCAGCAGCTTGTTGGGACAGGGAACGGGGCAGTACTTC.

The rearrangement links TRBV19 to TRBJ2-1, with 13 bases identical to TRBD2. CDR1 is LNHDA and CDR2 is SQIVND in the germline V gene (reference sequence). CDR3 length: 16 residues. V was clipped by 3 bases and J by 7 bases; unmatched bases: 6. CDR3 region: CASSILTSGRRNEQFF. The CDR3 DNA follows: TGTGCCAGTAGTATTTTGACTAGCGGGAGGCGGAATGAGCAGTTCTTC.

A few counts support this clone. This rearrangement joins TRBV2 to TRBJ2-7; 8 bases fit TRBD1. The CDR3 length is 14 residues. The trim removed 4 bases at V and 4 bases at J, leaving 6 bases unmatched. The germline CDR1 and CDR2 sequences are SNHLY and FYNNEI. As DNA, the CDR3 is TGTGCCAGCAGTGGGACAGGGTTGATATACGAGCAGTACTTC. As protein: CASSGTGLIYEQYF.

This CDR3 reads CASSSGTALSYEQYF. CDR3 in DNA: TGTGCCAGCAGCTCAGGGACAGCGCTCTCCTACGAGCAGTACTTC. The chain is built from TRBV11-2 and TRBJ2-7; 7 nucleotides agree with TRBD1. Germline CDR1 SGHAT, CDR2 FQNNGV. Losses at the gene ends were 4 bases for V and 0 bases for J; bases not matched to a gene: 6. The CDR3 is made up of 15 amino acids.

The chain has TRBV7-9 and TRBJ2-2; 7 nucleotides agree with TRBD1. The ends lost 2 bases at V and 6 bases at J; junction bases unmatched: 6. The CDR3 totals 15 residues. In germline, CDR1 is SEHNR, CDR2 FQNEAQ (reference sequence). CDR3: CASSLSPTGPGELFF. The CDR3 DNA is TGTGCCAGCAGCTTATCCCCGACAGGGCCCGGGGAGCTGTTTTTT.

About this clone: Other DNA sequences in this specimen translate into the identical CDR3. V usage is TRBV7-9 and J usage is TRBJ1-2; 7 bases align to TRBD1. The length of the CDR3 is 13 residues. Germline V gives CDR1 SEHNR, CDR2 FQNEAQ (reference sequence). V shed 4 bases and J 5 bases; nucleotides not matched to a gene: 4. CDR3 nucleotide sequence: TGTGCCAGCAGCTCTGGACAGGTGTATGGCTACACCTTC. Translation: CASSSGQVYGYTF.

This clone came up once. This CDR3 reads CASSLVSGAYYEQYF. The CDR3 DNA follows: TGTGCCAGCAGCTTGGTATCTGGGGCATACTACGAGCAGTACTTC. The V and J genes are TRBV5-5 and TRBJ2-7, with D possibly TRBD1 on 5 matching bases. Per germline, CDR1 SGHKS and CDR2 YYEKEE (reference sequence). This CDR3 contains 15 residues. Trimming shortened V by 0 bases and J by 3 bases, and 13 bases separated the two germline ends.

The rearrangement uses TRBV3-1 (or the pseudogene TRBV3-2) and TRBJ1-2, with 12 bases identical to TRBD1. The CDR3 totals 15 residues. V gave up 6 bases and J gave up 5 bases; unmatched junction bases: 7. The V gene's germline CDR1 is LGHDT and CDR2 YNNKEL (reference sequence). The DNA of the CDR3 is TGTGCCAGCAGTTCCGGGACAGGGGGCTGGTATGGCTACACCTTC. Amino acid sequence: CASSSGTGGWYGYTF.

This clone was seen a few times. The J gene is TRBJ2-3, the V gene TRBV5-1; no firm D call. The CDR3 runs to 16 residues. Germline CDR1 and CDR2: SGHRS and YFSETQ. With 0 bases removed from V and 3 bases from J, the gap between germline ends came to 14 bases. CDR3 protein: CASSLGAGVDTDTQYF. DNA of the CDR3: TGCGCCAGCAGCTTGGGGGCAGGCGTTGATACAGATACGCAGTATTTT.